The present TCR beta chain was sequenced within a study of cytomegalovirus exposure and HLA in healthy donors. As for the study in general: In an earlier analysis, 90 million to 130 million unique TCR beta sequences were found from 150 million to 200 million T cells. Points from the study as a whole: Researchers catalogued some 160 TCR beta chains as cytomegalovirus-associated.

Regarding this clone: No antigen is known for it.

The study ran its PCR with 60 Vbeta and 13 Jbeta primers. This table comes from immunoSEQ multiplex PCR, and its TCRdb copy is limited to in-frame clones, with some not included. Of some 140,000 clones listed, approximately 77% are singletons. The receptor was derived from a woman aged 40 to 50 in good health and CMV-seronegative. Sequenced material: PBMCs.

CDR3 bases: TGTGCCAGCGGACACGGGACAGCCTATAGCAATCAGCCCCAGCATTTT. Translating gives CASGHGTAYSNQPQHF. The chain combines TRBV6-6 with TRBJ1-5; 7 bases line up with TRBD1. The CDR3 contains 16 residues. V lost 8 bases and J lost 0; bases outside the gene matches: 10. Germline CDR1 MNHNY, CDR2 SVGAGI (reference sequence).